Listed below are T cell receptor beta chains from one sample, sequenced in a study of beta chain features in type 1 diabetes. Profiling relied on immunoSEQ multiplex PCR, and the TCRdb table lists in-frame clones only, not all of them. This sample has 430,000 or so clones, with roughly 11% found just once. The specimen was naive CD4+ T cells from blood. These receptors came from a woman under 30 in good health. The CDR3 runs from the conserved cysteine through the conserved F or W. D genes are given only for firm matches. Rows may omit the clone size; those that give it use once, few, many or a size class.

DNA,CDR3,J,size,D,length,V
TGCGCCAGCAGCTTGGGCGCGATCTACAATGAGCAGTTCTTC,CASSLGAIYNEQFF,TRBJ2-1,few,.,14,TRBV5-1
TGTGCCAGCAGGACGACCACTGAAGCTTTCTTT,CASRTTTEAFF,TRBJ1-1,few,.,11,TRBV2
TGTGCCAGCAGACCCAGGACCGGGTTGGCCGGGGAGCTGTTTTTT,CASRPRTGLAGELFF,TRBJ2-2,few,.,15,TRBV25-1
TGCGCCAGCAGCCCGACGAACCGGGCGCAAAACATTCAGTACTTC,CASSPTNRAQNIQYF,TRBJ2-4,.,.,15,TRBV4-3
TGCGCCAGCAGCTCGGACCTGAACACTGAAGCTTTCTTT,CASSSDLNTEAFF,TRBJ1-1,.,.,13,TRBV5-1
TGTGCCAGCAGCTTAACGAGCCAGAACTATGGCTACACCTTC,CASSLTSQNYGYTF,TRBJ1-2,.,.,14,TRBV7-3
TGTGCCAGCAGCGTAGATATGGGAAATGAGCAGTTCTTC,CASSVDMGNEQFF,TRBJ2-1,few,.,13,TRBV9
TGTGCCAGCAGCCCAGCGACACTCTCCTACGAGCAGTACTTC,CASSPATLSYEQYF,TRBJ2-7,few,.,14,TRBV7-9
TGTGCCAGCAGTTTGTACAGGACCAACACCGGGGAGCTGTTTTTT,CASSLYRTNTGELFF,TRBJ2-2,.,.,15,TRBV28
TGTGCCACCAGCAGAGATAGCTTCAGGTATAGCAATCAGCCCCAGCATTTT,CATSRDSFRYSNQPQHF,TRBJ1-5,.,.,17,TRBV15
TGTGCCAGCAGTTTCTCCTCACCGACCGGGGAGCTGTTTTTT,CASSFSSPTGELFF,TRBJ2-2,few,.,14,TRBV27